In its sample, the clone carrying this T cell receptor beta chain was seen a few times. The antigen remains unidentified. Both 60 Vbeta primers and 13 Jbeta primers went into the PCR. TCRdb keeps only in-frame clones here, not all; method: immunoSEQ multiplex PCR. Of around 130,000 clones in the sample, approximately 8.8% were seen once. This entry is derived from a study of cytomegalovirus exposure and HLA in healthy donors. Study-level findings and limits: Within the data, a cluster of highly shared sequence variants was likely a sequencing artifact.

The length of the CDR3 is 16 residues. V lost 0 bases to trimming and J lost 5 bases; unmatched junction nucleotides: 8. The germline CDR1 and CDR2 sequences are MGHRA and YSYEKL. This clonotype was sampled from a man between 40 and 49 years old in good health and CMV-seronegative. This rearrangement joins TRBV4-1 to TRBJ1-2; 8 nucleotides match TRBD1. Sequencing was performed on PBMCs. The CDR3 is CASSQDLGTGRYGYTF. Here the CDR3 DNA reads TGCGCCAGCAGCCAAGATTTAGGGACAGGCCGATATGGCTACACCTTC.